The TCR beta chain described here comes from a study of blood T cell repertoires in COVID-19. Study background: Samples taken during acute and convalescent COVID-19 were collected in the United States, Italy and Spain.

This clone was counted once. Per the study methods: Cell counts per sample came from amplifying reference gene primers. Clones were sequenced by immunoSEQ multiplex PCR, and TCRdb holds only the in-frame ones, with some missing. V and J calls and clone size come straight from that table; D and trimming were deduced from the DNA. The sample has under 300,000 clones, approximately 83% seen once. The CDR3 length is 14 residues. Germline trimming cut 8 bases from V and 5 bases from J; bases unmatched to any gene: 9. Germline loops: CDR1 SNHLY, CDR2 FYNNEI. The gene calls are TRBV2 and TRBJ2-3; 8 positions agree with TRBD1. Sequenced sample: peripheral blood. This receptor was taken from a human donor in a cohort sampled during active COVID-19. As DNA, the CDR3 is TGTGCCAGCGTTGGCCAGGGGGCAGGAGATACGCAGTATTTT. Protein: CASVGQGAGDTQYF.